The present T cell receptor (beta chain) was sequenced within a study of OX40 agonist ivuxolimab in advanced cancers. Trimming took off 0 bases at V and 4 bases at J, with 10 bases between the two ends. The CDR3 covers 15 residues. Germline assignment: CDR1 SGHNT and CDR2 YENEEA. TCRdb keeps only in-frame clones here, not all; method: immunoSEQ multiplex PCR. Of approximately 47,000 clones listed, around nine tenths are singletons. This clonotype was obtained from an adult with an advanced solid tumor such as melanoma, head and neck, liver or kidney cancer. This chain uses TRBV11-3 with TRBJ2-1; D unclear. The specimen comprised CD4+ or CD8+ T cells sorted from blood, sampled in a trial of the OX40 agonist ivuxolimab. CDR3 coding DNA: TGTGCCAGCAGCTTAGATCTCAGGCAATACAATGAGCAGTTCTTC. As protein: CASSLDLRQYNEQFF.